This TCR beta chain emerged from a study of neurological immune-mediated disorders. J gave up 6 bases and V 4 bases, and 11 bases lay outside the gene matches. The CDR3 has 15 amino acids. The germline V gene encodes CDR1 SGHRS and CDR2 YFSETQ. cDNA was made by 5'RACE with 10-nucleotide random UMIs. From the 5' RACE reads, TCRdb called clonotypes with MiXCR, one entry per CDR3 protein. The sample shows some 60,000 distinct CDR3 sequences, roughly 10% of them seen only once. Comment on this clonotype: A read error may be the cause here, since a much bigger clone is one base away.

Documented time point: longitudinal time-point 2. The V and J genes are TRBV5-1 and TRBJ2-7; 9 bases are shared with TRBD1. The sequence came from a man between 25 and 39 years old in good health. Sequencing used PBMCs. The CDR3 loop is CASSGFGTGNAEQYF. CDR3 bases: TGCGCCAGCAGCGGGTTTGGGACAGGGAATGCCGAGCAGTACTTC.